The T cell receptor beta chain described here comes from a study of T cell clones after liver transplantation. Looking at the study overall: A pre-transplant mixed lymphocyte reaction with TCRbeta sequencing defined graft-donor-reactive clones followed in post-transplant blood. Pre-transplant mixed lymphocyte reactions yielded third-party-reactive TCRbeta sequences as comparators for graft-donor-reactive sequences.

The table came from immunoSEQ multiplex PCR; TCRdb's copy has only in-frame clones and leaves some out. The sample shows under 150,000 clones, roughly nine tenths of them seen only once. CDR1 SGDLS and CDR2 YYNGEE come from the germline V gene. The CDR3 has 14 amino acids. V was cut by 1 base and J by 1 base, with 7 bases left in between. This specimen consisted of CD4+ T cells from blood, obtained 12 months after liver transplant. The chain couples TRBV9 to TRBJ2-3, with a tentative D call TRBD2 (5 bases). The sequence was obtained from a human patient who received a liver transplant. Some T cells may be supplied by the graft donor. Written as DNA, the CDR3 is TGTGCCAGCAGCGTATCCGGGGGCACAGATACGCAGTATTTT. It encodes CASSVSGGTDTQYF.